This TCR beta chain was observed in a study of cytomegalovirus exposure and HLA in healthy donors. A multiplex PCR was run with 60 Vbeta primers and 13 Jbeta primers. Per the authors' pipeline: A follow-up analysis tallied 86 million or so unique TCR beta chains, roughly 11 million shared. Some clones are missing from TCRdb's copy, which holds only in-frame ones; the method was immunoSEQ multiplex PCR. V and J calls plus clone size are reproduced from that table; the DNA served to infer D and trimming. The repertoire shows about 170,000 clones; the top ten hold 1% to 1.5%. Trimming took 1 base from V and 8 from J, leaving 9 bases between them. Germline CDR1 SGHDT, CDR2 YYEEEE. The length of the CDR3 is 12 residues.

The V gene is TRBV5-6, the J gene TRBJ1-1, with TRBD1 as a possible D gene (6 bases). The TCR was taken from a woman aged 60-70 years in good health and CMV-seronegative. The sequencing sample was made of PBMCs. CDR3 sequence reads: CASSLSGTEAFF. The CDR3 nucleotides are TGTGCCAGCAGCTTGTCTGGGACAGAAGCTTTCTTT.